One sample yielded the 8 T cell receptor beta chains listed below, sequenced in a study of human T cells and chemical hapten exposure. TCRdb re-derived calls from the RACE reads in MiXCR, one entry per CDR3 protein. This table holds 130,000 or so distinct CDR3 sequences, more than 7.5% found once. The time point: healthy volunteer bleed at 2 weeks. RNA extraction used unfractionated whole blood as the source of total RNA. Specimen: whole blood. The receptors shown here come from a male donor in good health. Some clones in this sample may be carry-over from other donors' samples.

This clonotype has at least ten counts. In nucleotides, the CDR3 is TGTGCCAGTAGTAAGGACTCCACCGGGGAGCTGTTTTTT. Protein sequence: CASSKDSTGELFF. This chain connects TRBV19 to TRBJ2-2; D may be TRBD2 (5 bases). V was shortened by 4 bases and J by 4 bases, with 7 bases between the two germline ends. This CDR3 spans 13 amino acids. CDR1 is LNHDA, CDR2 SQIVND, per germline (reference sequence).

This clonotype occurred many times. The chain joins TRBV9 to TRBJ2-2; tentative D call: TRBD1 (6 bases). CDR1 and CDR2 from the germline V gene are SGDLS and YYNGEE. The CDR3 contains 14 residues. Trimming removed 5 bases at V and 3 bases at J, with 11 bases between. CDR3 in DNA: TGTGCCAGCAGTGAACAGGGTTACACCGGGGAGCTGTTTTTT. This translates into CASSEQGYTGELFF.

This clonotype has only a few counts. This chain links TRBV28 with TRBJ2-1, with 10 bases lining up with TRBD2. The CDR3 is 16 amino acids. CDR1 is MDHEN and CDR2 is SYDVKM in the germline V gene. V dropped 5 bases and J dropped 5; count of bases not matched to a gene: 9. The CDR3 loop is CASSRTSGTLHNEQFF. DNA of the CDR3: TGTGCCAGCAGTCGGACTAGCGGTACTCTACACAATGAGCAGTTCTTC. Full variable domain (outside the CDR3, taken from reference TRBV28 and TRBJ2-1): DVKVTQSSRYLVKRTGEKVFLECVQDMDHENMFWYRQDPGLGLRLIYFSYDVKMKEKGDIPEGYSVSREKKERFSLILESASTNQTSMYLCASSRTSGTLHNEQFFGPGTRLTVL.

This rearrangement joins TRBV5-6 to TRBJ1-2, with a possible D match to TRBD1 (6 bases). Trimming took 1 base from V and 6 from J, leaving 13 bases between them. This CDR3 comprises 14 residues. CDR1 is SGHDT, CDR2 YYEEEE, per germline. The CDR3: CASSLRRGRHGYTF. For the CDR3, the DNA is TGTGCCAGCAGCTTGCGCAGGGGCCGGCATGGCTACACCTTC.

This chain connects TRBV20-1 to TRBJ2-3; 13 nucleotides agree with TRBD2. The V segment lost 3 bases and the J segment 0 bases; nucleotides outside the gene matches: 9. In germline, CDR1 is DFQATT, CDR2 SNEGSKA (reference sequence). The CDR3 spans 18 residues. In DNA, the CDR3 is TGCAGTGCTAGTTTTCCCGGGACTAGCGGGACTAGCACAGATACGCAGTATTTT. It encodes CSASFPGTSGTSTDTQYF.

Regarding this clonotype: One junction end does not reproduce the germline sequence, and a read error may be involved. This chain links TRBV7-9 with TRBJ2-7, with 7 nucleotides matching TRBD1. The CDR3 totals 16 residues. Germline V lookup: CDR1 SEHNR, CDR2 FQNEAQ (reference sequence). As DNA, the CDR3 is TGTGTCAGCAGCTTAGTCCCGCCAGGGGGAACCTACGAGCAGTACTTC. Residues: CVSSLVPPGGTYEQYF.

The rearrangement joins TRBV27 to TRBJ2-5; 8 bases align to TRBD1. Germline CDR1 and CDR2: MNHEY and SMNVEV (reference sequence). The junction had 6 bases not matched to a gene; V was cut back by 2 bases and J by 4 bases. The CDR3 runs 15 residues. The CDR3 loop reads CASSLTGGWGETQYF. The CDR3, as DNA: TGTGCCAGCAGTTTAACAGGGGGATGGGGAGAGACCCAGTACTTC.

This clonotype was found a few times. The chain combines TRBV7-9 with TRBJ1-1; 11 bases match TRBD1. Germline V gene sequence: CDR1 SEHNR, CDR2 FQNEAQ (reference sequence). The CDR3 consists of 15 residues. The J segment lost 4 bases and the V segment lost 1 base, leaving 2 bases of the junction unmatched. The CDR3 nucleotides are TGTGCCAGCAGCTTAGAGGGGACAGGGGGCACTGAAGCTTTCTTT. This translates into CASSLEGTGGTEAFF.